This is a list of T cell receptor beta chains from one sample in a study of early T cells in non-severe SARS-CoV-2 infection. TCRdb passed the 5' RACE reads through MiXCR, listing each CDR3 protein once. The sample consists of some 62,000 distinct CDR3 sequences, roughly a tenth of them appearing once. The sample taken for sequencing was whole blood. The receptors shown here come from an adult who was a healthcare worker with PCR-confirmed SARS-CoV-2 infection or an uninfected control (not recorded which). Each CDR3 is given with its conserved first and last residue. D genes are given only for firm matches. A row's size may be missing; if present it is once, few, many or a size class.

TRBJ2-3 TRBV6-1 . . TGTGCCAGCAGTGAATCTTACTCGCTACACACAGATACGCAGTATTTT CASSESYSLHTDTQYF
TRBJ1-2 TRBV20-1 many . TGCAGTGCTAGAGCCGGGGCCATCTATGGCTACACCTTC CSARAGAIYGYTF
TRBJ1-2 TRBV9 many TRBD1 TGTGCCAGCAGCCCCCGTGGGGGACAGTTTTCATATGGCTACACCTTC CASSPRGGQFSYGYTF
TRBJ1-1 TRBV29-1 few TRBD1 TGCAGCGTTGCCTTAGGACAGGGAACTGAAGCTTTCTTT CSVALGQGTEAFF
TRBJ2-5 TRBV20-1 . . TGCAGTGCTGACATGCGGGCAGGGGAAGAGACCCAGTACTTC CSADMRAGEETQYF
TRBJ1-4 TRBV21-1 . . TGTGCCAGCAGCAATAAGGGGCCTGACCTCCAAAATGAAAAACTGTTTTTT CASSNKGPDLQNEKLFF
TRBJ1-1 TRBV29-1 . TRBD1 TGCAGCGTTGAGAACCCTACAGGGGTGAACACTGAAGCTTTCTTT CSVENPTGVNTEAFF
TRBJ2-5 TRBV20-1 . . TGCAGTGCGACTGAACTGGGTGAGACCCGGTACTTC CSATELGETRYF
TRBJ1-3 TRBV7-6 . . TGTGCCAGCAGCCCGAAATCTGGAAACACCATATATTTT CASSPKSGNTIYF
TRBJ2-3 TRBV4-1 few TRBD2 TGCGCCAGCAGCCAAGAATTCACGCGGGGGAGCAGCACAGATACGCAGTATTTT CASSQEFTRGSSTDTQYF
TRBJ2-3 TRBV6-6 few . TGTGCCAGCAGTTACCCCCCAGGAGTTGCCACAGATACGCAGTATTTT CASSYPPGVATDTQYF
TRBJ2-1 TRBV5-1 few . TGCGCCAGCAGCTTGGACATCCTCGGGAATGAGCAGTTCTTC CASSLDILGNEQFF
TRBJ2-2 TRBV30 many . TGTGCCTGGGATTCGACACCTGGGGAGCTGTTTTTT CAWDSTPGELFF
TRBJ2-1 TRBV5-1 few TRBD2 TGCGCCAGCAGATCGACTAGCGGGGTAAACAATGAGCAGTTCTTC CASRSTSGVNNEQFF
TRBJ2-3 TRBV7-8 few . TGTGCCAGCAGTCGGACGCTAGAAGATACGCAGTATTTT CASSRTLEDTQYF
TRBJ2-3 TRBV18 . TRBD1 TGTGCCAGCTCACCCCGGGACAGGGTAATGGCAGATACGCAGTATTTT CASSPRDRVMADTQYF
TRBJ2-2 TRBV12-3/TRBV12-4 many . TGTGCCAGCAGTTCGTCGAACACCGGGGAGCTGTTTTTT CASSSSNTGELFF
TRBJ1-5 TRBV4-1 many . TGCGCCAGCAGCCAAGTAGGGATCAGAAGGAAGCGCAATCAGCCCCAGCATTTT CASSQVGIRRKRNQPQHF
TRBJ2-3 TRBV7-9 . . TGTGCCAGCAGCTTTGGGTCGGGGATCCGCACAGATACGCAGTATTTT CASSFGSGIRTDTQYF
TRBJ1-5 TRBV12-3/TRBV12-4 few . TGTGCCAGCAGTTCTAATACAGGGTTCAGCAATCAGCCCCAGCATTTT CASSSNTGFSNQPQHF
TRBJ2-5 TRBV11-2 few . TGTGCCAGCAGCTTAGAAATTGCGGGGTACCAAGAGACCCAGTACTTC CASSLEIAGYQETQYF
TRBJ1-2 TRBV6-1 few TRBD1 TGTGCCAGCAATCGGGACAGGGACCTTTCTGGCTACACCTTC CASNRDRDLSGYTF
TRBJ1-2 TRBV29-1 . . TGCAGCGTTGAATTGGGGCAGAACTATGGCTACACCTTC CSVELGQNYGYTF
TRBJ1-1 TRBV5-1 . . TGCGCCAGCAGCTTGTCCCCGGTTTCTAACGGCCCGAACACTGAAGCTTTCTTT CASSLSPVSNGPNTEAFF
TRBJ2-6 TRBV12-3/TRBV12-4 many TRBD1 TGTGCCAGCAGTTTTGAGGGGGCCCCTGGGGCCAACGTCCTGACTTTC CASSFEGAPGANVLTF
TRBJ2-1 TRBV6-2/TRBV6-3 . . TGTGCCAGCAGCCACGGGGGAAGCTCCTACAATGAGCAGTTCTTC CASSHGGSSYNEQFF
TRBJ2-5 TRBV7-3 . . TGTGCCAGCAGCTTAACTAGCAGGCAGTACCAAGAGACCCAGTACTTC CASSLTSRQYQETQYF